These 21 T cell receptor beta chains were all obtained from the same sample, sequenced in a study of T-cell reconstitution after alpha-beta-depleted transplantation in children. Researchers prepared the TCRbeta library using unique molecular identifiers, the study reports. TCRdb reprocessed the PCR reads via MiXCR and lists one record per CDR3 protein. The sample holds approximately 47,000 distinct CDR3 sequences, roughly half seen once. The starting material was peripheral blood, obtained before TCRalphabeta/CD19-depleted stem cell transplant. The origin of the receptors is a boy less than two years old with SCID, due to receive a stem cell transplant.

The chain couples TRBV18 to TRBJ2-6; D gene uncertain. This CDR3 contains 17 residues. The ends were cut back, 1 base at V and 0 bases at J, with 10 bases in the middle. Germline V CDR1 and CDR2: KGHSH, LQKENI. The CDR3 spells CASSPQLLSSGANVLTF. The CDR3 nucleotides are TGTGCCAGCTCACCACAGTTATTAAGCTCTGGGGCCAACGTCCTGACTTTC.

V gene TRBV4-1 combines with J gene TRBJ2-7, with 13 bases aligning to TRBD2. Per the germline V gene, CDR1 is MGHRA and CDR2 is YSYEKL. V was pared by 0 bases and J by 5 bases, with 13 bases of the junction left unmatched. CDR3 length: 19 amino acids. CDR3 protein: CASSQDHPRTSGGFNEQYF. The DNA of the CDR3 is TGCGCCAGCAGCCAAGATCATCCCCGGACTAGCGGGGGTTTTAACGAGCAGTACTTC.

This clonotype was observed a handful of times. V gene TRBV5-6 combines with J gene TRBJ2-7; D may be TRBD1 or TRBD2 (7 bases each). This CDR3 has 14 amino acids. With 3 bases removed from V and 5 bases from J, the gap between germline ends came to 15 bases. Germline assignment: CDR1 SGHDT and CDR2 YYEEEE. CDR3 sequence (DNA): TGTGCCAGCAGCTGGGAGGGGGCAGGTGACGAGCAGTACTTC. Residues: CASSWEGAGDEQYF.

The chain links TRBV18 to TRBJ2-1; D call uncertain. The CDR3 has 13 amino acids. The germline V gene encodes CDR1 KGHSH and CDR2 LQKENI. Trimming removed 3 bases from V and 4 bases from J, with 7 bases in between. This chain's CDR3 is CASSPLGYNEQFF. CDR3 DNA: TGTGCCAGCTCACCTCTGGGTTACAATGAGCAGTTCTTC.

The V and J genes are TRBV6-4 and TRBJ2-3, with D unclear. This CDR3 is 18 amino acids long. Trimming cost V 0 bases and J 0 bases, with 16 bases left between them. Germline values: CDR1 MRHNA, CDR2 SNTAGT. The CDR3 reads CASSDSNLDWPSTDTQYF. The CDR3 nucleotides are TGTGCCAGCAGTGACTCCAACCTAGACTGGCCTAGCACAGATACGCAGTATTTT.

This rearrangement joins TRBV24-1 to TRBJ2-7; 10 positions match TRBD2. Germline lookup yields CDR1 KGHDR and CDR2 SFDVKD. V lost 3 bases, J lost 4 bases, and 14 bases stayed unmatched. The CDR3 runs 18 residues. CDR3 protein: CATSDDPSGGVFYYEQYF. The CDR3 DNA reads TGTGCCACCAGTGATGACCCCAGCGGGGGGGTTTTCTATTACGAGCAGTACTTC.

The CDR3 spells CASSLGQGLPEAFF. The CDR3 region has the DNA TGTGCCAGCAGCTTGGGACAGGGCCTGCCTGAAGCTTTCTTT. The chain combines TRBV12-3 or TRBV12-4 with TRBJ1-1; 9 nucleotides agree with TRBD1. The CDR3 spans 14 residues. Germline trimming cut 6 bases from V and 6 bases from J; bases unmatched to any gene: 8.

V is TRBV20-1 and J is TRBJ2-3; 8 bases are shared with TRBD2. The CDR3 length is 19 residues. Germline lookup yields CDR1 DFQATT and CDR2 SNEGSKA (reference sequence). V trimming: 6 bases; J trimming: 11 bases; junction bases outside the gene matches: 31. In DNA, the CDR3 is TGCAGTGCCGCGGGAGGTGCATCGGCGAGTGGACTAGCCCGCATTAGGCAGTATTTT. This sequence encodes CSAAGGASASGLARIRQYF.

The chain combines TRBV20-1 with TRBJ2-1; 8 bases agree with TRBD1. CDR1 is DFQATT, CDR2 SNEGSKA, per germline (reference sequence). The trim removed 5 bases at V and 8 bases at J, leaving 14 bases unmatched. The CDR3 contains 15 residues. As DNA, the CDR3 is TGCAGTGCTTCCCAGAGGGGACAGGCGGACGATGAGCAGTTCTTC. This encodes CSASQRGQADDEQFF.

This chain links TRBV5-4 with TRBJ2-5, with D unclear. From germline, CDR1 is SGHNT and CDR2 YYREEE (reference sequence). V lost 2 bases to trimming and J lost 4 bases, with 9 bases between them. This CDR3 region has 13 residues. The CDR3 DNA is TGTGCCAGCAGCTTATCACAGAGAGAGACCCAGTACTTC. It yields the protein CASSLSQRETQYF.

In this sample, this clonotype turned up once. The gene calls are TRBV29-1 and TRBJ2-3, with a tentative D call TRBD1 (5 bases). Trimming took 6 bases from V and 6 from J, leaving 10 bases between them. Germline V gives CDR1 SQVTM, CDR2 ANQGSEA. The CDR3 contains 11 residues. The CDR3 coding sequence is TGCAGCGTGGACACTCTGGATACGCAGTATTTT. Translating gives CSVDTLDTQYF.

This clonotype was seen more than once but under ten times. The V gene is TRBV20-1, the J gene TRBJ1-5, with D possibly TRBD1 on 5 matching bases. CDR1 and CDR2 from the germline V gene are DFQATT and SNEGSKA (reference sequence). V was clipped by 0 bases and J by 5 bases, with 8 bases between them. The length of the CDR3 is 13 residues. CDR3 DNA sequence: TGCAGTGCTAGAGAACAGGAATATCAGCCCCAGCATTTT. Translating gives CSAREQEYQPQHF.

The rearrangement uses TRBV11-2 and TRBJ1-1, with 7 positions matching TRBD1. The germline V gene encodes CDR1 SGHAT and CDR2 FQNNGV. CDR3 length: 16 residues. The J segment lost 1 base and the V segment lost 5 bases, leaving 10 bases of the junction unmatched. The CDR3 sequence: CASSGNRGPSNTEAFF. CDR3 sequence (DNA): TGTGCCAGCAGCGGAAACAGGGGTCCCTCGAACACTGAAGCTTTCTTT.

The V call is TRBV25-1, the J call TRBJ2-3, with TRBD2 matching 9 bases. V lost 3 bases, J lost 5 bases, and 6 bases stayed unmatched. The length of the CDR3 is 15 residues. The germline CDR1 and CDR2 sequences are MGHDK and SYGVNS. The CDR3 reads CASSDGLASRDTQYF. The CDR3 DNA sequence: TGTGCCAGCAGTGACGGACTAGCGAGCCGAGATACGCAGTATTTT.

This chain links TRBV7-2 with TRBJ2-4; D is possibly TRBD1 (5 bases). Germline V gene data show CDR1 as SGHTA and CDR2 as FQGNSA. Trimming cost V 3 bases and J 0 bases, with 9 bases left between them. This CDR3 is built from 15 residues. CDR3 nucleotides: TGTGCCAGCAGCTTGGACATGATAGCCAAAAACATTCAGTACTTC. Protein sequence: CASSLDMIAKNIQYF.

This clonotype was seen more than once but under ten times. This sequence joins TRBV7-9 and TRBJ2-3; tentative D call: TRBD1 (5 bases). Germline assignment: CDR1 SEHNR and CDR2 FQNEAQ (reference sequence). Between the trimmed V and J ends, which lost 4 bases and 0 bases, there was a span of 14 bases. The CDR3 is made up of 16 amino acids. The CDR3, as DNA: TGTGCCAGCAGCTCCAACGACAGTCCAAGCACAGATACGCAGTATTTT. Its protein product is CASSSNDSPSTDTQYF. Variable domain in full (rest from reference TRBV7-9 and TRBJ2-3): DTGVSQNPRHKITKRGQNVTFRCDPISEHNRLYWYRQTLGQGPEFLTYFQNEAQLEKSRLLSDRFSAERPKGSFSTLEIQRTEQGDSAMYLCASSSNDSPSTDTQYFGPGTRLTVL.

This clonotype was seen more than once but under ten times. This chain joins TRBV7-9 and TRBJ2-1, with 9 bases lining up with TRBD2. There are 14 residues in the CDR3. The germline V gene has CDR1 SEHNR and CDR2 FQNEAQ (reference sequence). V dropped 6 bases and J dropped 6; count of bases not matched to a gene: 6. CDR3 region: CASRDSGGANEQFF. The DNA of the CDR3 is TGTGCCAGCAGGGATAGCGGGGGCGCCAATGAGCAGTTCTTC.

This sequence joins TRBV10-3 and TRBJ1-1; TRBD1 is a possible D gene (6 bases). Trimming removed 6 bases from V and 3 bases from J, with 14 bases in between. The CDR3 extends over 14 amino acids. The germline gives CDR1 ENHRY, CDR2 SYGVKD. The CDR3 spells CAIREGGTDTEAFF. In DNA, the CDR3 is TGTGCCATCAGGGAGGGGGGGACGGACACTGAAGCTTTCTTT.

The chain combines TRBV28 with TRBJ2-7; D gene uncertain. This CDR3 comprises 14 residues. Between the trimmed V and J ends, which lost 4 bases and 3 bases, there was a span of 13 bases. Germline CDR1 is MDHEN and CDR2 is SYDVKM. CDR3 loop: CASSSTPDIYEQYF. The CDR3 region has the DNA TGTGCCAGCAGTTCCACACCCGATATCTACGAGCAGTACTTC.

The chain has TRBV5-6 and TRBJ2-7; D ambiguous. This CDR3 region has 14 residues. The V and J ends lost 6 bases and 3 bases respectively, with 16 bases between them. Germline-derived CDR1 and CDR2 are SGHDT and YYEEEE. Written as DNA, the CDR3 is TGTGCCAGCACCTCAATAGTAATTATCTACGAGCAGTACTTC. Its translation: CASTSIVIIYEQYF.

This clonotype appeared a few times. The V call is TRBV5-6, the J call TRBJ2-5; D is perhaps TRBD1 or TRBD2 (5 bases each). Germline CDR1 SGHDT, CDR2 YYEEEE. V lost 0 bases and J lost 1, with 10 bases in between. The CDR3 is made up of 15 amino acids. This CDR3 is CASSLAGTPQETQYF. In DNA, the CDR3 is TGTGCCAGCAGCTTGGCCGGGACGCCCCAAGAGACCCAGTACTTC. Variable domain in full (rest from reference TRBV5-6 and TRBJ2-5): DAGVTQSPTHLIKTRGQQVTLRCSPKSGHDTVSWYQQALGQGPQFIFQYYEEEERQRGNFPDRFSGHQFPNYSSELNVNALLLGDSALYLCASSLAGTPQETQYFGPGTRLLVL.